Below are 11 T cell receptor beta chains sequenced from a single sample in a study of Ad26.COV2.S vaccination and SARS-CoV-2 variants (dated by TCRdb to 2020 to 2023). Receptor libraries were prepared by the immunoSEQ multiplex PCR assay. This immuneACCESS table, as held by TCRdb, lists in-frame sequences with V and J called but not all clones. Of the missing ones, under half trace to an unresolved V gene in checked studies; the others have no known cause. Within this sample are about 350,000 clones, with 90% to 95% of them counted one time only. The top ten constitute roughly 3.9% of the sample. The time point label, as the study defines it: individuals recovered from natural SARS-CoV-2 infection. Source: peripheral blood, taken after recovery from COVID-19. Receptor source: a human donor who had recovered from COVID-19.

The rearrangement links TRBV27 to TRBJ2-2; 10 bases line up with TRBD2. The trim removed 5 bases at V and 0 bases at J, leaving 3 bases unmatched. The CDR3 length is 16 residues. Germline V gene lookup returns CDR1 MNHEY and CDR2 SMNVEV (reference sequence). Here the CDR3 DNA reads TGTGCCAGCAGTCCCCTAGCGGGGGCGAACACCGGGGAGCTGTTTTTT. Its protein is CASSPLAGANTGELFF.

The chain joins TRBV29-1 to TRBJ1-2; 9 positions match TRBD1. The CDR3 consists of 14 residues. From germline, CDR1 is SQVTM and CDR2 ANQGSEA. V was clipped by 4 bases and J by 2 bases; unmatched bases: 5. CDR3 coding DNA: TGCAGCGTTGTTCCACAGGGGGCAAACTATGGCTACACCTTC. It yields the protein CSVVPQGANYGYTF.

In DNA form, the CDR3 reads TGTGCCAGCAGTGAAGCGCGCGGAAACACCATATATTTT. Its protein product is CASSEARGNTIYF. This chain connects TRBV6-1 to TRBJ1-3; no definite D call. This CDR3 region has 13 residues. V gave up 0 bases and J gave up 4 bases, with 4 bases separating them. Germline-derived CDR1 and CDR2 are MNHNS and SASEGT.

The chain has TRBV19 and TRBJ1-2; D gene uncertain. Trimming removed 0 bases at V and 4 bases at J, with 12 bases between. CDR1 is LNHDA, CDR2 SQIVND, per germline (reference sequence). The CDR3 covers 15 residues. In nucleotides, the CDR3 is TGTGCCAGTAGTATAGAACCAGGCCCTGGCTATGGCTACACCTTC. Amino acids: CASSIEPGPGYGYTF. The full variable domain, its missing parts supplied by reference TRBV19 and TRBJ1-2, is DGGITQSPKYLFRKEGQNVTLSCEQNLNHDAMYWYRQDPGQGLRLIYYSQIVNDFQKGDIAEGYSVSREKKESFPLTVTSAQKNPTAFYLCASSIEPGPGYGYTFGSGTRLTVV.

The gene calls are TRBV7-2 and TRBJ1-5; TRBD1 matches at 7 bases. V lost 5 bases and J lost 4; bases outside the gene matches: 5. CDR3 length: 14 amino acids. Germline lookup yields CDR1 SGHTA and CDR2 FQGNSA. The CDR3 DNA reads as TGTGCCAGCAGCAGACAGGGTGGTAATCAGCCCCAGCATTTT. Protein product: CASSRQGGNQPQHF.

V gene TRBV7-6 combines with J gene TRBJ2-7, with 10 bases aligning to TRBD2. The CDR3 contains 18 residues. With 1 base clipped from V and 2 bases from J, the junction kept 11 bases outside the gene matches. The germline CDR1 and CDR2 sequences are SGHVS and FNYEAQ. The CDR3 DNA reads as TGTGCCAGCAGCTTAGTGGAGCTAGCGGGGGCCCCGGCCTACGAGCAGTACTTC. Its translation: CASSLVELAGAPAYEQYF.

The chain combines TRBV19 with TRBJ2-7, with a possible D match to TRBD1 (6 bases). Germline CDR1 is LNHDA and CDR2 is SQIVND (reference sequence). This CDR3 spans 12 amino acids. V gave up 5 bases and J gave up 7 bases, with 12 bases separating them. The CDR3 protein is CASSLTGREQYF. CDR3 DNA: TGTGCCAGTAGTCTTACAGGGCGGGAGCAGTACTTC.

The rearrangement links TRBV9 to TRBJ2-7; 13 bases align to TRBD2. This CDR3 has 16 residues. Trimming took 3 bases from V and 5 from J; bases not matched to a gene: 8. The germline gives CDR1 SGDLS, CDR2 YYNGEE. CDR3 bases: TGTGCCAGCAGCGGACGCGAGGGGACTAGCGGGGACGAGCAGTACTTC. Its translation: CASSGREGTSGDEQYF.

The chain combines TRBV6-5 with TRBJ1-4; D is unclear. Germline-derived CDR1 and CDR2 are MNHEY and SVGAGI. The CDR3 is 15 residues long. Trimming left V 2 bases short and J 8 bases short, with 15 bases between. The CDR3 loop reads CASSYQAQEREKLFF. The CDR3 DNA sequence: TGTGCCAGCAGTTACCAAGCCCAAGAGAGAGAAAAACTGTTTTTT.

The rearrangement links TRBV29-1 to TRBJ2-5, with 7 bases that match TRBD2. The CDR3 covers 12 residues. Germline CDR1 and CDR2: SQVTM and ANQGSEA. V lost 3 bases to trimming and J lost 5 bases; unmatched junction nucleotides: 3. Here the CDR3 reads CSVDDGGETQYF. The DNA for the CDR3 is TGCAGCGTTGACGACGGGGGGGAGACCCAGTACTTC.

The V gene is TRBV7-2, the J gene TRBJ2-2, with TRBD2 matching over 14 bases. CDR3 length equals 18 residues. Trimming took 4 bases from V and 4 from J; bases not matched to a gene: 8. The germline CDR1 and CDR2 sequences are SGHTA and FQGNSA. Written as DNA, the CDR3 is TGTGCCAGCAGCTCACCCAGGGGACTAGCGGGGGTCACCGGGGAGCTGTTTTTT. It yields the protein CASSSPRGLAGVTGELFF. Combining the CDR3 with reference TRBV7-2 and TRBJ2-2 gives the whole variable domain GAGVSQSPSNKVTEKGKDVELRCDPISGHTALYWYRQSLGQGLEFLIYFQGNSAPDKSGLPSDRFSAERTGGSVSTLTIQRTQQEDSAVYLCASSSPRGLAGVTGELFFGEGSRLTVL.